One sample yielded the 3 T cell receptor beta chains listed below, sequenced in a study of T-cell reconstitution after alpha-beta-depleted transplantation in children (dated by TCRdb to the mid-2010s). Preparation of the library involved PCR. The instrument given in TCRdb is Illumina HiSeq 2500. To normalize quantification of the TCRbeta repertoire, the TCR libraries were built with molecular barcoding that relied on unique molecular identifiers. Clones were called with MiXCR by TCRdb after fastp trimmed the public reads at Q25, and only in-frame beta chains were retained. Each entry merges the rows of one CDR3 protein and shows their most common DNA and genes. The sample table records 600,000 to 700,000 distinct CDR3 sequences; roughly 13% of these occur just once. The top ten clones comprise 0.79% of the sample. This specimen's treatment or condition label, per the study, means: allogeneic hematopoietic cell transplantation with graft depleted of TCRalphabeta T cells and CD19 B cells.

Sequencing used PBMCs, obtained before TCRalphabeta/CD19-depleted stem cell transplant. The receptors stem from a girl aged 2 to 9 with congenital amegakaryocytic thrombocytopenia, due to receive a stem cell transplant.

This clonotype has ten or more counts. The rearrangement joins TRBV6-1 to TRBJ2-1, with 11 bases aligning to TRBD2. CDR1 and CDR2 (germline): MNHNS, SASEGT. J was trimmed by 0 bases and V by 5 bases; bases with no gene match: 3. The CDR3 contains 16 residues. CDR3 DNA: TGTGCCAGCAGTCGGCTAGCGGGAGGCTCCTACAATGAGCAGTTCTTC. Translating gives CASSRLAGGSYNEQFF.

The CDR3 DNA follows: TGCAGTGCTAGAGTTTCTGGGGGTCTACTAAAGAACACCGGGGAGCTGTTTTTT. Its translation is CSARVSGGLLKNTGELFF. The rearrangement joins TRBV20-1 to TRBJ2-2; D may be TRBD1 or TRBD2 (5 bases each). The V and J ends lost 1 base and 1 base respectively, with 19 bases between them. Per germline, CDR1 DFQATT and CDR2 SNEGSKA (reference sequence). This CDR3 region has 18 residues.

This clonotype was recorded a few times. This chain links TRBV7-9 with TRBJ2-3, with 8 bases that match TRBD1. The CDR3 runs to 14 residues. J was trimmed by 4 bases and V by 7 bases; bases with no gene match: 7. In germline, CDR1 is SEHNR, CDR2 FQNEAQ (reference sequence). The CDR3 DNA is TGTGCCAGCACTCCGGGACAGGAAGCAGATACGCAGTATTTT. Its translation: CASTPGQEADTQYF.